The next 19 T cell receptor beta chains were all read from a single sample in a study of cytomegalovirus exposure and HLA in healthy donors. Primers: 60 Vbeta forward and 13 Jbeta reverse. TCRdb's table, derived via immunoSEQ multiplex PCR, lists solely in-frame clones and lacks some. This table holds approximately 78,000 clones, approximately 84% found once. Sequencing was done on a sample of PBMCs. All receptors come from a woman aged 45-60 years in good health and CMV-seronegative.

The genes are TRBV5-4 and TRBJ1-1; tentative D call: TRBD1 (5 bases). CDR1 and CDR2 (germline): SGHNT, YYREEE (reference sequence). Between the trimmed V and J ends, which lost 2 bases and 11 bases, there was a span of 16 bases. The CDR3 has 13 residues. CDR3 in amino acids: CASSLGAGQWAFF. CDR3 bases: TGTGCCAGCAGCTTAGGAGCGGGGCAATGGGCTTTCTTT.

V is TRBV5-1 and J is TRBJ1-4; tentative D call: TRBD1 (6 bases). The CDR3 consists of 16 residues. V was shortened by 3 bases and J by 5 bases, with 17 bases between the two germline ends. The germline V gene has CDR1 SGHRS and CDR2 YFSETQ. CDR3 DNA: TGCGCCAGCAGCTGGGAGGGTACAGGGATAAATGAAAAACTGTTTTTT. It specifies CASSWEGTGINEKLFF.

This sequence joins TRBV5-6 and TRBJ1-1, with D possibly being TRBD1 (5 bases). Trimming shortened V by 9 bases and J by 2 bases, and 17 bases separated the two germline ends. From germline, CDR1 is SGHDT and CDR2 YYEEEE. This CDR3 is built from 14 residues. CDR3 DNA: TGTGCCAAGTCGCAGGGTCAGCACAACACTGAAGCTTTCTTT. Translation gives CAKSQGQHNTEAFF.

The V call is TRBV18, the J call TRBJ1-2, with D possibly being TRBD1 (6 bases). The V and J ends lost 4 bases and 0 bases respectively, with 18 bases between them. Germline V gene sequence: CDR1 KGHSH, CDR2 LQKENI. The CDR3 loop spans 17 amino acids. Here the CDR3 DNA reads TGTGCCAGCTCACAACGACGGGGGGGGCAAGCTAACTATGGCTACACCTTC. Protein: CASSQRRGGQANYGYTF.

The gene calls are TRBV4-1 and TRBJ1-2; D remains unclear. CDR1 is MGHRA, CDR2 YSYEKL, per germline. Trimming shortened V by 1 base and J by 0 bases, and 9 bases separated the two germline ends. There are 15 residues in the CDR3. CDR3: CASSQVFGANYGYTF. CDR3 nucleotide sequence: TGCGCCAGCAGCCAAGTCTTCGGGGCTAACTATGGCTACACCTTC.

The rearrangement links TRBV4-1 to TRBJ2-7; possibly TRBD2 for D (5 bases). V dropped 3 bases and J dropped 2 bases, with 14 bases sitting between them. Germline CDR1 reads MGHRA; CDR2 reads YSYEKL. The CDR3 is 15 residues long. CDR3 in amino acids: CASSQSRVTTYEQYF. Here the CDR3 DNA reads TGCGCCAGCAGCCAGTCGCGGGTTACCACCTACGAGCAGTACTTC.

The chain couples TRBV28 to TRBJ1-1; perhaps TRBD1 as D (5 bases). Germline lookup yields CDR1 MDHEN and CDR2 SYDVKM. Trimming shortened V by 6 bases and J by 0 bases, and 8 bases separated the two germline ends. The length of the CDR3 is 13 residues. Here the CDR3 reads CASRTTVNTEAFF. For the CDR3, the DNA is TGTGCCAGCAGAACGACAGTGAACACTGAAGCTTTCTTT.

This clone occurred a few times. This sequence joins TRBV6-6 and TRBJ2-3, with no clear D. The CDR3 is made up of 16 amino acids. V lost 5 bases and J lost 0, with 15 bases in between. Germline lookup yields CDR1 MNHNY and CDR2 SVGAGI (reference sequence). CDR3 residues: CASSIPDTPSTDTQYF. The CDR3 DNA reads as TGTGCCAGCAGTATACCAGACACCCCCAGCACAGATACGCAGTATTTT.

This chain connects TRBV13 to TRBJ1-1; 8 bases line up with TRBD1. CDR3 length: 15 amino acids. Looked up from germline, CDR1 is PRHDT and CDR2 is FYEKMQ (reference sequence). V lost 5 bases, J lost 5 bases, and 10 bases stayed unmatched. CDR3 amino acids: CASSPRTGGGTEAFF. CDR3 nucleotides: TGTGCCAGCAGCCCCCGAACAGGGGGGGGGACTGAAGCTTTCTTT.

The rearrangement joins TRBV2 to TRBJ2-2, with 7 bases aligning to TRBD1. There are 14 residues in the CDR3. Germline V gene data show CDR1 as SNHLY and CDR2 as FYNNEI. With V trimmed by 10 bases and J by 4 bases, 9 bases remained unmatched. The CDR3 coding sequence is TGTGCCACCTCCCGACAGGGCGCCACCGGGGAGCTGTTTTTT. Amino acids: CATSRQGATGELFF.

There are a few counts of this clone. The CDR3 sequence: CAISEEVFGGNTIYF. In DNA form, the CDR3 reads TGTGCCATCAGTGAGGAGGTATTCGGTGGAAACACCATATATTTT. The V gene is TRBV10-3, the J gene TRBJ1-3; no reliable D call. With 2 bases removed from V and 3 bases from J, the gap between germline ends came to 11 bases. The CDR3 runs 15 residues. Germline V gives CDR1 ENHRY, CDR2 SYGVKD.

The J gene is TRBJ2-7, the V gene TRBV5-4, with D tentatively TRBD1 (6 bases). The germline V and J ends were trimmed by 4 bases and 4 bases, with 18 bases remaining between them. This CDR3 is built from 15 residues. Germline V gives CDR1 SGHNT, CDR2 YYREEE (reference sequence). For the CDR3, the DNA is TGTGCCAGCAGCCCCGGTACAGGGTCCAATTACGAGCAGTACTTC. It encodes CASSPGTGSNYEQYF.

This clone was recorded only once. The chain carries TRBV13 and TRBJ2-7, with TRBD2 identical over 13 bases. J lost 3 bases, V lost 4 bases, and 6 bases had no gene match. CDR1 is PRHDT and CDR2 is FYEKMQ in the germline V gene (reference sequence). The CDR3 has 16 residues. The CDR3 DNA follows: TGTGCCAGCAGCTCCCGGACTAGCGGGAGAATCTACGAGCAGTACTTC. This gives the protein CASSSRTSGRIYEQYF.

The V call is TRBV28, the J call TRBJ2-1, with 9 positions matching TRBD2. This CDR3 spans 15 amino acids. The germline V gene has CDR1 MDHEN and CDR2 SYDVKM. J was trimmed by 8 bases and V by 5 bases; bases with no gene match: 10. CDR3: CASSEKAGGVDEQFF. CDR3 nucleotide sequence: TGTGCCAGCAGTGAAAAGGCGGGAGGGGTCGATGAGCAGTTCTTC.

V usage is TRBV19 and J usage is TRBJ1-1; 8 nucleotides match TRBD1. Germline CDR1 and CDR2: LNHDA and SQIVND (reference sequence). The junction had 7 bases not matched to a gene; V was cut back by 0 bases and J by 4 bases. There are 16 residues in the CDR3. DNA for the CDR3: TGTGCCAGTAGTATAGACCTGACAGGGGAGAGCACTGAAGCTTTCTTT. The encoded protein is CASSIDLTGESTEAFF.

V gene TRBV4-1 combines with J gene TRBJ2-5; D gene ambiguous. This CDR3 is built from 14 residues. From germline, CDR1 is MGHRA and CDR2 YSYEKL. Trimming stripped 1 base from V and 0 bases from J, with 6 bases between. This chain's CDR3 is CASSQGPNQETQYF. The DNA for the CDR3 is TGCGCCAGCAGCCAAGGGCCCAACCAAGAGACCCAGTACTTC.

The rearrangement links TRBV5-6 to TRBJ1-2, with D perhaps TRBD1 (5 bases). The CDR3 covers 15 residues. V lost 0 bases and J 4 bases, leaving 13 bases between the germline ends. The germline V gene has CDR1 SGHDT and CDR2 YYEEEE. The CDR3 loop is CASSLALQDTYGYTF. CDR3 nucleotides: TGTGCCAGCAGCTTGGCTCTGCAGGACACCTATGGCTACACCTTC.

The chain combines TRBV13 with TRBJ2-1; weak D call: TRBD2 (5 bases). V was cut by 0 bases and J by 4 bases, with 22 bases left in between. Germline CDR1 is PRHDT and CDR2 is FYEKMQ (reference sequence). CDR3 length: 19 amino acids. CDR3 in DNA: TGTGCCAGCAGCTTAGGATTTCGAGGTTTTCTAGCCAAATACAATGAGCAGTTCTTC. It is translated as CASSLGFRGFLAKYNEQFF.

The J gene is TRBJ2-2, the V gene TRBV11-3; 12 nucleotides match TRBD2. Germline V gene data show CDR1 as SGHNT and CDR2 as YENEEA. CDR3 size: 15 residues. J gave up 3 bases and V 5 bases, and 1 base lay outside the gene matches. CDR3 DNA: TGTGCCAGCAGCCGACTAGCGGGGGACACCGGGGAGCTGTTTTTT. This codes for CASSRLAGDTGELFF. Full variable domain (rest looked up from reference TRBV11-3 and TRBJ2-2): EAGVVQSPRYKIIEKKQPVAFWCNPISGHNTLYWYLQNLGQGPELLIRYENEEAVDDSQLPKDRFSAERLKGVDSTLKIQPAELGDSAVYLCASSRLAGDTGELFFGEGSRLTVL.